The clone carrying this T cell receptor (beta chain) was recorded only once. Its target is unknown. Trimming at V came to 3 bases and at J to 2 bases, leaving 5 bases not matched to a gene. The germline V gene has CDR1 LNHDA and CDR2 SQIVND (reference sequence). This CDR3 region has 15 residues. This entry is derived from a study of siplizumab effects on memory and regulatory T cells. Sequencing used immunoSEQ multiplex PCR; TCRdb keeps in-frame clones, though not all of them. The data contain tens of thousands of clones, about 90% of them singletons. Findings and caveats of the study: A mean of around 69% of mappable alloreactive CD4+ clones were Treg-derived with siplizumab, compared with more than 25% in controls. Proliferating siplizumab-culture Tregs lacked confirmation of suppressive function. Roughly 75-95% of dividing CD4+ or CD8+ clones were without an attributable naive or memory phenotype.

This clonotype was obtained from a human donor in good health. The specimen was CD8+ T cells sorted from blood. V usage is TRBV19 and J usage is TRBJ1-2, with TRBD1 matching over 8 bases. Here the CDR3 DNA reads TGTGCCAGTAGTATGCCTACAGGGGGGAACTATGGCTACACCTTC. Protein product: CASSMPTGGNYGYTF.